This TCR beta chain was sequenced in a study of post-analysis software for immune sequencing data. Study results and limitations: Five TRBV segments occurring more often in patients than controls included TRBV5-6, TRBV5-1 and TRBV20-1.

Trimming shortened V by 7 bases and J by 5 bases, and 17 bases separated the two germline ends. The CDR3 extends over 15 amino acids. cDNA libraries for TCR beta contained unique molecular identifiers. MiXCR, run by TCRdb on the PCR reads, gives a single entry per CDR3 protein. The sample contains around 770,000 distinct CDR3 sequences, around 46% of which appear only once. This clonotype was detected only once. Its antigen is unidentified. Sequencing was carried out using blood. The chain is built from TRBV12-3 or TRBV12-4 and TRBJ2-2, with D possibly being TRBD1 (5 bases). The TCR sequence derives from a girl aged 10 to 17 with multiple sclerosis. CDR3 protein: CASTHPRVGTGELFF. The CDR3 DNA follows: TGTGCCAGCACCCACCCCAGGGTTGGAACCGGGGAGCTGTTTTTT.